The 6 T cell receptor beta chains below come from one sample, sequenced in a study of blood T cell repertoires in COVID-19 (dated by TCRdb to 2020 to 2022). Library preparation employed the immunoSEQ multiplex PCR assay. TCRdb mirrors the immuneACCESS table, restricted to in-frame sequences. Some clones are absent from its copies; in checked studies, under half trace to an unresolved V gene, and the reason for the others is unknown. This sample gives fewer than 150,000 clones in total; around nine tenths of them show up just once. Jointly, the top ten make up 8.4% of the sample. Sequencing was carried out using peripheral blood. Source of these receptors: a woman in her 70s who had recovered from COVID-19.

The V call is TRBV6-1, the J call TRBJ2-6; the D gene is possibly TRBD1 (5 bases). The CDR3 is 18 amino acids. Trimming removed 1 base at V and 3 bases at J, with 16 bases between. Germline values: CDR1 MNHNS, CDR2 SASEGT. CDR3 in amino acids: CASSEVSIRTRGANVLTF. CDR3 nucleotide sequence: TGTGCCAGCAGTGAAGTATCCATCCGGACACGTGGGGCCAACGTCCTGACTTTC.

V gene TRBV7-9 combines with J gene TRBJ2-2, with D perhaps matching TRBD1 (6 bases). The CDR3 covers 15 residues. Germline V gene lookup returns CDR1 SEHNR and CDR2 FQNEAQ (reference sequence). Trimming removed 4 bases at V and 6 bases at J, with 15 bases between. The CDR3 nucleotides read TGTGCCAGCAGCTCTCCAACAGGGATTGCCGGGGAGCTGTTTTTT. Its translation: CASSSPTGIAGELFF. The full variable domain, completed using reference TRBV7-9 and TRBJ2-2, is DTGVSQNPRHKITKRGQNVTFRCDPISEHNRLYWYRQTLGQGPEFLTYFQNEAQLEKSRLLSDRFSAERPKGSFSTLEIQRTEQGDSAMYLCASSSPTGIAGELFFGEGSRLTVL.

The genes are TRBV12-3 or TRBV12-4 and TRBJ1-2; 8 bases match TRBD1. There are 13 residues in the CDR3. V dropped 7 bases and J dropped 7; count of bases not matched to a gene: 8. CDR3 DNA sequence: TGTGCCAGCACCCCTCAGGGGGCCGGTGGCTACACCTTC. Translation: CASTPQGAGGYTF.

The chain recombines TRBV28 with TRBJ1-5; D is unresolved. The CDR3 covers 16 residues. Germline V gene data show CDR1 as MDHEN and CDR2 as SYDVKM. Trimming stripped 6 bases from V and 0 bases from J, with 15 bases between. CDR3 protein: CASSPNLFSSNQPQHF. DNA of the CDR3: TGTGCCAGCAGCCCCAACCTTTTTAGTAGCAATCAGCCCCAGCATTTT.

The chain uses TRBV19 and TRBJ2-1; a weak D match, TRBD1 (7 bases). Germline V gives CDR1 LNHDA, CDR2 SQIVND (reference sequence). V was cut by 9 bases and J by 3 bases, with 12 bases left in between. This CDR3 contains 13 residues. The chain's CDR3 is CASHRGLYNEQFF. The CDR3 nucleotides are TGTGCCAGCCACAGGGGACTCTACAATGAGCAGTTCTTC.

The V gene is TRBV7-2, the J gene TRBJ1-3; possible D gene TRBD1, 5 bases. The V end lost 4 bases, the J end lost 1 base, and 11 bases lay between the germline ends. The CDR3 is 15 amino acids. Per germline, CDR1 SGHTA and CDR2 FQGNSA. The CDR3 protein is CASSSWGGSGNTIYF. CDR3 DNA: TGTGCCAGCAGCTCCTGGGGGGGATCTGGAAACACCATATATTTT.